This TCR beta chain was obtained from a study of CD8 T cells in ankylosing spondylitis (dated by TCRdb to 2016 to 2017). In the study overall: T cell receptor beta repertoires were profiled in healthy donors and ankylosing spondylitis patients so that disease-linked TCR variants could be found. The whole study cohort included 95 to 130 healthy donors and 25 ankylosing spondylitis patients. Peripheral blood was sampled, and synovial fluid was also collected from ankylosing spondylitis patients.

Sequencer: Illumina HiSeq 2500. TCR beta libraries were prepared by quantitative 5'-RACE with molecular barcodes. For the original study's pipeline: A new computational method based on a probabilistic model of VDJ rearrangement was used to identify disease-linked TCR variants. TCRdb reprocessing: public reads trimmed at Q25 with fastp, clones called with MiXCR, in-frame beta chains kept. Identical CDR3 protein sequences are pooled into one entry, listed with their most common genes and DNA. The V and J calls and clone size come from TCRdb's table, not from the authors' own analysis. The sample yields under 250,000 distinct CDR3 sequences; 8% to 11% were counted once. About 2.5% of the sample lies in the top ten. At least ten counts were recorded for this clonotype. Its antigen target is currently unknown. No base-level quality is on record; no much larger clone is a single base apart. Inclusive of the bounding cysteine and phenylalanine, the CDR3 is 18 residues long. CDR3 DNA is the only sequence kept; it has 54 bases, read in frame from the first base. Ends trimmed: V by 3 bases, J by 1 base; bases unmatched to a gene: 8. As encoded in the germline V gene, CDR1 is MGHRA while CDR2 is YSYEKL.

The research as a whole found: The disease-linked clones were reported as significantly enriched in matched synovial fluid samples from ankylosing spondylitis patients. A TCR beta motif of 8 or 9 highly homologous amino acid variants appeared characteristic of blood from ankylosing spondylitis patients. Some of the motif variants had been reported before in the synovial fluid and blood of reactive arthritis patients, a finding that suggests common disease-initiation mechanisms. The disease-linked clones had a CD8+ phenotype and were found at relatively low frequencies in peripheral blood.

This TCR came from a male donor with ankylosing spondylitis or in good health (not recorded which). Source material: blood, either unsorted or a sorted T cell fraction (not recorded which). This chain is built from TRBV4-1 and TRBJ1-5; 11 central nucleotides agree with TRBD1. This receptor has the CDR3 CASSQWTGGRGSNQPQHF. The sequenced DNA: TGCGCCAGCAGCCAGTGGACAGGGGGCAGGGGGAGCAATCAGCCCCAGCATTTT.